This T cell receptor beta chain was sequenced for a study of blood T cell repertoires in COVID-19. Across the study: From T cells, B-cell-depleted T cells, or PBMCs came the material, which was cDNA or gDNA.

The repertoire was sequenced with immunoSEQ multiplex PCR; TCRdb's copy has only in-frame clones and lacks some. The sample consists of around 140,000 clones, around 90% of them appearing once. Those enrolled, adults aged roughly 18 to 95 years, came from roughly 22 US areas. The sample was PBMCs or T cells enriched from blood (not recorded which). This clonotype originated in a woman aged 40 to 50 who had been exposed to COVID-19.

The CDR3 loop reads CASSSRTSGSPYEQYF. The CDR3 DNA follows: TGTGCCAGTAGTTCCCGGACTAGCGGGAGTCCCTACGAGCAGTACTTC. The chain joins TRBV19 to TRBJ2-7, with 13 bases lining up with TRBD2. Germline CDR1 and CDR2: LNHDA and SQIVND (reference sequence). The length of the CDR3 is 16 residues. V shed 5 bases, J shed 2 bases, and the junction held 6 bases outside the gene matches.